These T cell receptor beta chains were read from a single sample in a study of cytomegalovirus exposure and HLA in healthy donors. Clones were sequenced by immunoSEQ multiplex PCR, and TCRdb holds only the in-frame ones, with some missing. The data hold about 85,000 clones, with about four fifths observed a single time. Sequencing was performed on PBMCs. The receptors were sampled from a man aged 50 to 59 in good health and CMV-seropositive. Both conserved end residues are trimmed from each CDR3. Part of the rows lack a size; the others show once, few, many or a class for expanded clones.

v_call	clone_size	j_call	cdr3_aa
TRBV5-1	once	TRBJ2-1	ASTAAGGMSEQF
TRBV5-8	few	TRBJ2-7	ASSLRTSYEQY
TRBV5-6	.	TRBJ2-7	ASSPGLADYEQY
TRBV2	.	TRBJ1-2	ASSAGISV
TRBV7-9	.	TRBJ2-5	ASSDPAGVWQETQY
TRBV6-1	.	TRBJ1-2	ASSESGEQGARGYT
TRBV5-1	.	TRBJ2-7	ASSLRPGGEQY
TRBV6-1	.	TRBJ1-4	ASLDRGREEKLF
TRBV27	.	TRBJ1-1	ASRSPSAQGSAEAF
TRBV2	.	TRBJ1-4	ASRRTPTNEKLF
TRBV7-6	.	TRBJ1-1	ASSPGQGSPEAF
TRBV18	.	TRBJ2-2	ASSILAGPNTGELF
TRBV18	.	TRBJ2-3	ASSADRGQIDTQY
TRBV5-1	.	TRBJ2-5	ASSFTGTGRDQY
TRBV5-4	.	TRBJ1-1	ASSTPVSGGNTEAF
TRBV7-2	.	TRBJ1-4	ASSLRFVLGGINEKLF
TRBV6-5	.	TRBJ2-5	ASSYNRGRQETQY
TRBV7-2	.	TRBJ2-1	ASSARSGSSYNEQF
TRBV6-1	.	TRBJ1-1	ASRLTGMATEAF
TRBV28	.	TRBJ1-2	ASRPTTGGLGYT
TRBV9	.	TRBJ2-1	ASSASDLREQF
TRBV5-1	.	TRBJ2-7	ASSLANSGYEQY
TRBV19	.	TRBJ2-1	ASSIGGSVSYNEQF
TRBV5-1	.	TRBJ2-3	ASSLAAPSPSTDTQY
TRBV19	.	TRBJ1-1	AKSPETQTAEDTEAF
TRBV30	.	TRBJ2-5	AWSDGGETQY
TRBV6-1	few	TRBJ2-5	ASSGLAGDFYQETQY
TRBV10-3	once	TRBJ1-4	ATMGQPNEKLF
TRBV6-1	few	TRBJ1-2	ASSEAEANYGYT
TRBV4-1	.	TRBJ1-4	ASSQDPASEKLF
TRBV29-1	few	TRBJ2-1	SVEGRDYHYNEQF
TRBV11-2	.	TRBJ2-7	ASSDRDRGYEQY
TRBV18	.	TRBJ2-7	ASSRGGSLYEFQGQC
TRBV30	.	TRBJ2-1	ARWGGHNEQF
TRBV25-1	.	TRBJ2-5	ATKRGLGLPQETQY
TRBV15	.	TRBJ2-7	ATSRVYTGFRYEQY
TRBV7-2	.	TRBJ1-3	ASSSGATSGNTIY
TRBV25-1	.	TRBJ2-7	ASSGTSGRYEQY
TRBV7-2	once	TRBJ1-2	ASSPRTGGNYGYT
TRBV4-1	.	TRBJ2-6	ASSRTSSGANVLT
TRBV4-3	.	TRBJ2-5	ASSQDGAAKTQY
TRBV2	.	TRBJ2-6	ASSEPGTPGANGLT
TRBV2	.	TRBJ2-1	ASTMGLNNEQF
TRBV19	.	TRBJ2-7	ASSPTGWFYEQY
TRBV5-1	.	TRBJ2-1	ASSLGLAWGEQF
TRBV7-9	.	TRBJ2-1	SSSLAVSVLENEQF
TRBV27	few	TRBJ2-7	ASSPIARGRIREQY
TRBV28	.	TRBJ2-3	ASSSPTDTQY
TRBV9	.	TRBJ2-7	ASSPSAGGYEQY
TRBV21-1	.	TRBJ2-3	ASRTATDTQY
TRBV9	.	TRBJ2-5	ASTPGTGGQETQY
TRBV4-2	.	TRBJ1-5	ASSQDGGWGNQPQH
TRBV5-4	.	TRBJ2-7	ASSAWTSGDYEQY
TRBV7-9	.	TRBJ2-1	ASARTPVEQF
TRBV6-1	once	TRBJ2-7	ASSEGIHVAGVYEQY
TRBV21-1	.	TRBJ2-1	ASSKVAAGGPNEQF
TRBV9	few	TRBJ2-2	ASSGRRGEARNTGELF